This T cell receptor beta chain was identified during a study of cytomegalovirus exposure and HLA in healthy donors. PCR amplification relied on 60 Vbeta primers (plus 13 Jbeta primers). Produced via immunoSEQ multiplex PCR; TCRdb's table is partial and in-frame only. This sample's clone table lists 150,000 to 200,000 clones. This CDR3 contains 14 residues. CDR1 and CDR2 (germline): MNHNS, SASEGT. Trimming left V 3 bases short and J 1 base short, with 7 bases between. Specimen: PBMCs. This clonotype was sampled from a woman aged 18-30 years in good health and CMV-seropositive. This chain connects TRBV6-1 to TRBJ2-1; tentative D call: TRBD2 (6 bases). CDR3 amino acids: CASSEGGSYNEQFF. The CDR3 DNA reads as TGTGCCAGCAGTGAGGGGGGTTCCTACAATGAGCAGTTCTTC.